Below are 10 T cell receptor beta chains sequenced from a single sample in a study of T cell repertoires in cytomegalovirus infection. These receptors have no identified antigens. TCRdb re-derived calls from the reads in MiXCR, one entry per CDR3 protein. The sample includes about 830,000 distinct CDR3 sequences, less than 35% of them seen just once. This sample comprised cultured CD8+ T cells from PBMCs, obtained from culture after CMV antigen stimulation. Every receptor here comes from a human donor in good health (CMV status not recorded). Some clones in this sample may be carry-over from other donors' samples.

This clonotype was seen more than once but under ten times. The rearrangement joins TRBV6-2 or TRBV6-3 to TRBJ1-1; D is ambiguous. Germline CDR1 MNHEY, CDR2 SVGEGT. The ends were cut back, 6 bases at V and 7 bases at J, with 9 bases in the middle. CDR3 size: 11 residues. The CDR3 here is CASRAAFEAFF. CDR3 DNA sequence: TGTGCCAGCAGGGCGGCATTTGAAGCTTTCTTT.

V is TRBV15 and J is TRBJ2-2, with TRBD1 matching 8 bases. CDR1 and CDR2 from the germline V gene are LNHNV and YYDKDF (reference sequence). This CDR3 contains 13 residues. J gave up 6 bases and V 10 bases, and 7 bases lay outside the gene matches. The CDR3: CAIRTGMAGELFF. CDR3 bases: TGTGCCATCCGGACAGGGATGGCCGGGGAGCTGTTTTTT.

This clonotype was observed many times. This chain joins TRBV7-8 and TRBJ1-5; maybe TRBD1 (6 bases). Trimming took off 3 bases at V and 7 bases at J, with 19 bases between the two ends. Germline-derived CDR1 and CDR2 are SGHVS and FQNEAQ. The CDR3 covers 16 residues. CDR3 in DNA: TGTGCCAGCAGCTTTCATAGGGGGTTTTCGTCCCAGCCCCAGCATTTT. Protein sequence: CASSFHRGFSSQPQHF. Full variable domain (remainder filled in from reference TRBV7-8 and TRBJ1-5): GAGVSQSPRYKVAKRGQDVALRCDPISGHVSLFWYQQALGQGPEFLTYFQNEAQLDKSGLPSDRFFAERPEGSVSTLKIQRTQQEDSAVYLCASSFHRGFSSQPQHFGDGTRLSIL.

This clonotype has just a few counts. The chain uses TRBV15 and TRBJ2-7; 10 bases line up with TRBD1. Germline assignment: CDR1 LNHNV and CDR2 YYDKDF (reference sequence). The CDR3 consists of 15 residues. Trimming removed 1 base from V and 2 bases from J; junction bases left unmatched: 2. CDR3 DNA sequence: TGTGCCACCAGCAGAGTGGGACAGGGGACCTACGAGCAGTACTTC. This encodes CATSRVGQGTYEQYF.

This chain links TRBV5-6 with TRBJ1-4; TRBD1 might be the D (5 bases). Between the trimmed V and J ends, which lost 0 bases and 3 bases, there was a span of 12 bases. Germline V CDR1 and CDR2: SGHDT, YYEEEE. The CDR3 runs 16 residues. The CDR3 DNA reads TGTGCCAGCAGCTTGGCCAATCAGGGTCCTAATGAAAAACTGTTTTTT. Translated: CASSLANQGPNEKLFF.

This clonotype appeared a few times. The rearrangement links TRBV11-2 to TRBJ1-4; a possible D gene is TRBD1 (5 bases). Germline-derived CDR1 and CDR2 are SGHAT and FQNNGV. CDR3 length: 15 amino acids. Trimming took off 8 bases at V and 7 bases at J, with 20 bases between the two ends. The CDR3 here is CASQLYQGNGEKLFF. For the CDR3, the DNA is TGTGCCAGCCAACTTTATCAGGGAAATGGTGAAAAACTGTTTTTT.

This clonotype was counted many times. This chain uses TRBV6-1 with TRBJ1-6; TRBD1 might be the D (6 bases). Germline V lookup: CDR1 MNHNS, CDR2 SASEGT. With 2 bases removed from V and 9 bases from J, the gap between germline ends came to 11 bases. The CDR3 runs to 14 residues. The CDR3 protein is CASSETGLGSPLHF. In nucleotides, the CDR3 is TGTGCCAGCAGTGAAACAGGGCTCGGTTCACCCCTCCACTTT.

This chain connects TRBV20-1 to TRBJ2-1, with D hard to call. Germline V lookup: CDR1 DFQATT, CDR2 SNEGSKA (reference sequence). CDR3 length equals 11 residues. The ends were cut back, 5 bases at V and 3 bases at J, with 5 bases in the middle. In nucleotides, the CDR3 is TGCAGTGCTTTTAGCTACAATGAGCAGTTCTTC. Protein sequence: CSAFSYNEQFF.

This clonotype was detected ten times or more. The gene calls are TRBV7-9 and TRBJ1-5; D unresolved. Germline assignment: CDR1 SEHNR and CDR2 FQNEAQ (reference sequence). The V gene lost 1 base and the J gene lost 6 bases, with 4 bases spanning the gap. The CDR3 consists of 12 residues. Here the CDR3 reads CASSLGGQPQHF. CDR3 in DNA: TGTGCCAGCAGCTTAGGCGGTCAGCCCCAGCATTTT.

This clonotype was seen ten or more times. The gene calls are TRBV7-2 and TRBJ2-3; weak D call: TRBD2 (5 bases). V was shortened by 2 bases and J by 4 bases, with 7 bases between the two germline ends. The CDR3 contains 13 residues. Germline CDR1 is SGHTA and CDR2 is FQGNSA. The CDR3 loop reads CASSLPGSDTQYF. DNA for the CDR3: TGTGCCAGCAGCTTACCGGGATCAGATACGCAGTATTTT.